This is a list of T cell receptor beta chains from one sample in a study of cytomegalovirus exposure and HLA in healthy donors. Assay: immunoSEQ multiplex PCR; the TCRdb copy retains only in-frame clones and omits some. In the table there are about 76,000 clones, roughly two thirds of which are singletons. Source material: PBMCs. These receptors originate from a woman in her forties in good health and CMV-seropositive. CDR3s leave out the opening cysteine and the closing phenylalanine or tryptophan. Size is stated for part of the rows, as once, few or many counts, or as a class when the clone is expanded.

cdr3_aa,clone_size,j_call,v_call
ASSPDRAFGGYT,-,TRBJ1-2,TRBV6-5
ASSPGSSYEQY,-,TRBJ2-7,TRBV11-3
ASSLPLAGAGEQY,few,TRBJ2-7,TRBV28
ASSLAGARETQY,-,TRBJ2-5,TRBV5-4
ASSLGILGTGADTQY,-,TRBJ2-3,TRBV27
ASRTTGGYVTLYGYT,-,TRBJ1-2,TRBV19
ASRTVGTDTQY,once,TRBJ2-3,TRBV28
ASSPTGSYEQY,-,TRBJ2-7,TRBV11-3
ASSNGHGEKLF,-,TRBJ1-4,TRBV6-5
ASSTRDYNSPLH,once,TRBJ1-6,TRBV19
ASSWDRGVHEQY,-,TRBJ2-7,TRBV7-9
ASSLGASGTGSTDTQY,-,TRBJ2-3,TRBV7-6
ASSGSGADTQY,-,TRBJ2-3,TRBV7-7
ASSVTQGGRSPLH,few,TRBJ1-6,TRBV2
SVEGAQPYGYT,-,TRBJ1-2,TRBV29-1
ASSSFVFRGDTDTQY,-,TRBJ2-3,TRBV7-9
ASSRGQGLNQPQH,-,TRBJ1-5,TRBV18